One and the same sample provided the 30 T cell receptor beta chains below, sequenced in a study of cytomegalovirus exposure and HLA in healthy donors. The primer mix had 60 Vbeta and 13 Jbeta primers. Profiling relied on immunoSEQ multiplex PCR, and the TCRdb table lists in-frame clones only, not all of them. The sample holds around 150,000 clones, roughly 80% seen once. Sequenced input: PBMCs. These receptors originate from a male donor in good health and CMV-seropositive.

The CDR3: CASSLGGGLNDEQYF. In DNA form, the CDR3 reads TGCGCCAGCAGCTTGGGGGGGGGACTGAACGACGAGCAGTACTTC. The chain is built from TRBV5-1 and TRBJ2-7; TRBD2 matches 7 bases. The V gene end was trimmed by 0 bases and the J gene end by 5 bases; junction bases not matched to a gene: 8. The CDR3 is 15 amino acids. Per the germline V gene, CDR1 is SGHRS and CDR2 is YFSETQ.

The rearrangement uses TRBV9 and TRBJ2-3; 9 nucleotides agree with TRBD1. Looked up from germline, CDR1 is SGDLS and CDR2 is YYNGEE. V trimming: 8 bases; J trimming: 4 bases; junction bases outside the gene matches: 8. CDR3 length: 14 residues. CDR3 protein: CASTRDRVADTQYF. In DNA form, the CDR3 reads TGTGCCAGTACCCGGGACAGGGTTGCAGATACGCAGTATTTT. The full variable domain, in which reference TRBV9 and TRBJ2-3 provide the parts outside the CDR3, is DSGVTQTPKHLITATGQRVTLRCSPRSGDLSVYWYQQSLDQGLQFLIQYYNGEERAKGNILERFSAQQFPDLHSELNLSSLELGDSALYFCASTRDRVADTQYFGPGTRLTVL.

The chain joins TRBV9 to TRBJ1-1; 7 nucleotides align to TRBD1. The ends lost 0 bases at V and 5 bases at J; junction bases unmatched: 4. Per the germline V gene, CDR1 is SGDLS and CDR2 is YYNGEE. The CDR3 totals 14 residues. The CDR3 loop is CASSVEQGSTEAFF. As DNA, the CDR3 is TGTGCCAGCAGCGTAGAACAGGGGAGTACTGAAGCTTTCTTT.

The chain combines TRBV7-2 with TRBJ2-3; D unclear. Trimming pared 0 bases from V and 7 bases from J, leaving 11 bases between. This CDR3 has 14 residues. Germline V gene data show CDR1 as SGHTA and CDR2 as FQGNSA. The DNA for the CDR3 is TGTGCCAGCAGCTTAGCGTTGGTTGGCAATACGCAGTATTTT. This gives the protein CASSLALVGNTQYF. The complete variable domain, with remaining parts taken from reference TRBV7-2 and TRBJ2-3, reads GAGVSQSPSNKVTEKGKDVELRCDPISGHTALYWYRQSLGQGLEFLIYFQGNSAPDKSGLPSDRFSAERTGGSVSTLTIQRTQQEDSAVYLCASSLALVGNTQYFGPGTRLTVL.

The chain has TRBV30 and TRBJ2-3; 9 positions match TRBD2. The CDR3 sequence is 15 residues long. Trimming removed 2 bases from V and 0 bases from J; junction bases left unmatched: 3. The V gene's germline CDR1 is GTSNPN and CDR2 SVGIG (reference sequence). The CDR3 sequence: CAWSRLAGSTDTQYF. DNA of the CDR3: TGTGCCTGGAGTAGGCTAGCGGGGAGCACAGATACGCAGTATTTT.

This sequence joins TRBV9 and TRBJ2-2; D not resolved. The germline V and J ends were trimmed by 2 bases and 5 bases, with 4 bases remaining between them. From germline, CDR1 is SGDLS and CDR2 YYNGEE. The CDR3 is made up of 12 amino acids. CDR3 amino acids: CASSVQTGELFF. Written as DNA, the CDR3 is TGTGCCAGCAGCGTGCAGACCGGGGAGCTGTTTTTT.

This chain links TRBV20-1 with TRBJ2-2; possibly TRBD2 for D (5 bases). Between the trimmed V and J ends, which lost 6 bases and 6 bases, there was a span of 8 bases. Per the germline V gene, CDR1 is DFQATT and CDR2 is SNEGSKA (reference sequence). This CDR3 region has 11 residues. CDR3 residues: CSAGRAGELFF. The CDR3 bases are TGCAGTGCCGGGCGGGCCGGGGAGCTGTTTTTT.

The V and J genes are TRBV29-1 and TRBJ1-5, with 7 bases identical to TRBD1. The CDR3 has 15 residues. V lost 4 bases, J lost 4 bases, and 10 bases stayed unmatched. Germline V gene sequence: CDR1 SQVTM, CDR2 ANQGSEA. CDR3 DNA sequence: TGCAGCGTTGTCCTCCAGGGGGGTCCAAATCAGCCCCAGCATTTT. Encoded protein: CSVVLQGGPNQPQHF.

CDR3 sequence reads: CASSPGTTNYGYTF. CDR3 bases: TGTGCCAGCAGTCCCGGGACAACGAACTATGGCTACACCTTC. The chain employs TRBV9 and TRBJ1-2; maybe TRBD1 (6 bases). V lost 5 bases to trimming and J lost 2 bases, with 13 bases between them. Germline V lookup: CDR1 SGDLS, CDR2 YYNGEE. The CDR3 contains 14 residues.

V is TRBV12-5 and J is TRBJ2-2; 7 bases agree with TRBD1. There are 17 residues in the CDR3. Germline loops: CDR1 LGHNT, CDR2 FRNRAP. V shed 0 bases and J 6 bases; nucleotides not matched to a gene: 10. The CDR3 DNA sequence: TGTGCTAGTGGTTTGGTACGAGGGACAGTATCGGCCGGGGAGCTGTTTTTT. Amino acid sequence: CASGLVRGTVSAGELFF.

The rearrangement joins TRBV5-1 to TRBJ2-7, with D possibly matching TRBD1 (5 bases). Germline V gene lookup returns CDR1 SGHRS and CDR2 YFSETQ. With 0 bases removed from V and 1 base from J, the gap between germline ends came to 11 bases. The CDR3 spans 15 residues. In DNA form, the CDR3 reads TGCGCCAGCAGCTTGGGTCCAGGGTTTTCCTACGAGCAGTACTTC. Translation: CASSLGPGFSYEQYF.

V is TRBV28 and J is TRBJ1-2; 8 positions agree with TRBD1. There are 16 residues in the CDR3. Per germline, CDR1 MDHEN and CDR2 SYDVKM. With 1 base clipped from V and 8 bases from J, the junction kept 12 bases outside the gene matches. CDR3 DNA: TGTGCCAGCAGTTTATCAGGGGGCGCGTTTGGCTTCGGCTACACCTTC. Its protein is CASSLSGGAFGFGYTF.

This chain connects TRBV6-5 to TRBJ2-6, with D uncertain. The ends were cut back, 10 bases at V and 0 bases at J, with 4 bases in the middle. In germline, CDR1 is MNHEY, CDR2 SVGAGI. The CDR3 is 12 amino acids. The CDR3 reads CATVSGANVLTF. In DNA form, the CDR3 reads TGTGCCACCGTCTCTGGGGCCAACGTCCTGACTTTC.

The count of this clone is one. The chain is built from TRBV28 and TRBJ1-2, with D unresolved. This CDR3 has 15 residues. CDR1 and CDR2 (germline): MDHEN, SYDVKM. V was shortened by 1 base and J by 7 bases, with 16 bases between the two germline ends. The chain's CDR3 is CASSLSGLFRGGYTF. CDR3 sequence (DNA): TGTGCCAGCAGTTTATCTGGGTTATTCCGGGGTGGCTACACCTTC.

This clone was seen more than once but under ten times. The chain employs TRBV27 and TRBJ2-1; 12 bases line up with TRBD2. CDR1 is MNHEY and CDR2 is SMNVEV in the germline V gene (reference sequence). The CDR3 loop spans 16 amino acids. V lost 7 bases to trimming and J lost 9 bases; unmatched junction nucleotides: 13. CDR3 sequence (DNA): TGTGCCAGCACTACCTTGCCTAGCGGGAGGGCTGGTGAGCAGTTCTTC. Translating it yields CASTTLPSGRAGEQFF.

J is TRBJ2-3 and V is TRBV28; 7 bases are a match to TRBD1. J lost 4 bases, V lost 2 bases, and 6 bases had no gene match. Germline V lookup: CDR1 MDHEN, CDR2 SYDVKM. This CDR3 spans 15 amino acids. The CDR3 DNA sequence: TGTGCCAGCAGTTTAGGGGGCACAGGGGCAGATACGCAGTATTTT. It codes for CASSLGGTGADTQYF.

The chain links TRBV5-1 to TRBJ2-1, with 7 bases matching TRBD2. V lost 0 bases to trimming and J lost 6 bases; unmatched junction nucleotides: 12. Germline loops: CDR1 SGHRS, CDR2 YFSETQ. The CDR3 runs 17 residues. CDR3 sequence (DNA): TGCGCCAGCAGCTTGGCCACCGCGGGGGTAGCATTCAATGAGCAGTTCTTC. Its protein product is CASSLATAGVAFNEQFF. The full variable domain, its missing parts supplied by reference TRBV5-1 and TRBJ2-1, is KAGVTQTPRYLIKTRGQQVTLSCSPISGHRSVSWYQQTPGQGLQFLFEYFSETQRNKGNFPGRFSGRQFSNSRSEMNVSTLELGDSALYLCASSLATAGVAFNEQFFGPGTRLTVL.

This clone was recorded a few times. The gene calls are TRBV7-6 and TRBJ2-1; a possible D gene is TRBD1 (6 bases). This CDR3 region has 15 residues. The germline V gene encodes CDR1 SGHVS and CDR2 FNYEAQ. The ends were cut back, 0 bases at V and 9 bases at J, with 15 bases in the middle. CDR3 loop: CASSLARGGTSEQFF. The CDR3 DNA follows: TGTGCCAGCAGCTTAGCGCGAGGGGGAACAAGTGAGCAGTTCTTC.

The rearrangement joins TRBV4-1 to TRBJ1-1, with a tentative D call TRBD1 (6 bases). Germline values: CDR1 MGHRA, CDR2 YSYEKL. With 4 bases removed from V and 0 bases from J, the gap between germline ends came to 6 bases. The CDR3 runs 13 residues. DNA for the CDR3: TGCGCCAGCAGCCGGGGGCTGAACACTGAAGCTTTCTTT. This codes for CASSRGLNTEAFF.

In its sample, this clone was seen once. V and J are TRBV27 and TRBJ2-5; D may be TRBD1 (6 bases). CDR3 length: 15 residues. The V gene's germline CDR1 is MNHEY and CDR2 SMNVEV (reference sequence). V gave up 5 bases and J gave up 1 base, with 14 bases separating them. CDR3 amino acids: CASSPRGRIQETQYF. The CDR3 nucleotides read TGTGCCAGCAGTCCCAGGGGACGGATCCAAGAGACCCAGTACTTC.

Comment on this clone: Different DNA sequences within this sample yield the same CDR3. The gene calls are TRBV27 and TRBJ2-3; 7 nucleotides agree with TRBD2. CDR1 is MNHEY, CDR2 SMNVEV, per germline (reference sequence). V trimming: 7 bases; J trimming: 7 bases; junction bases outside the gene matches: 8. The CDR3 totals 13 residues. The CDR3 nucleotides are TGTGCCAGCAAACCCTCGGGGGGTTATACGCAGTATTTT. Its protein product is CASKPSGGYTQYF.

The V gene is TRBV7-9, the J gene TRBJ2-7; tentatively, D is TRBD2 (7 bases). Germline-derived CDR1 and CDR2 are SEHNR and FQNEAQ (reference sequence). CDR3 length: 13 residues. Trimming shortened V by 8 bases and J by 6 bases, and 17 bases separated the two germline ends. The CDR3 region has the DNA TGTGCCAGCGGGGGGGGCCCCGATCCCGAGCAGTACTTC. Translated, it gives CASGGGPDPEQYF.

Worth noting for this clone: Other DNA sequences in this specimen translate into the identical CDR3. The CDR3, as DNA: TGTGCCAGCAGCCCGAGCTCCTATAATTCACCCCTCCACTTT. Protein product: CASSPSSYNSPLHF. The rearrangement uses TRBV11-2 and TRBJ1-6; D remains unclear. The V and J ends lost 5 bases and 0 bases respectively, with 5 bases between them. There are 14 residues in the CDR3. CDR1 and CDR2 from the germline V gene are SGHAT and FQNNGV.

The CDR3 sequence is CASSLPGKDYGYTF. The CDR3 nucleotides are TGTGCCAGCAGCTTGCCGGGGAAGGACTATGGCTACACCTTC. The chain links TRBV5-6 to TRBJ1-2; no clear D. The CDR3 sequence is 14 residues long. Germline V gene data show CDR1 as SGHDT and CDR2 as YYEEEE. Between the trimmed V and J ends, which lost 1 base and 3 bases, there was a span of 10 bases. Looking up the rest from reference TRBV5-6 and TRBJ1-2 gives the full variable domain: DAGVTQSPTHLIKTRGQQVTLRCSPKSGHDTVSWYQQALGQGPQFIFQYYEEEERQRGNFPDRFSGHQFPNYSSELNVNALLLGDSALYLCASSLPGKDYGYTFGSGTRLTVV.

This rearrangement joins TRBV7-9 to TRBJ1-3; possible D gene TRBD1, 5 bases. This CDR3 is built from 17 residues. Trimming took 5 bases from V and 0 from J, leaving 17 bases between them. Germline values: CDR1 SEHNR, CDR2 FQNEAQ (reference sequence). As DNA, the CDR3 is TGTGCCAGCAGCCCGGGGGGAAAGGCACGCTCTGGAAACACCATATATTTT. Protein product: CASSPGGKARSGNTIYF.

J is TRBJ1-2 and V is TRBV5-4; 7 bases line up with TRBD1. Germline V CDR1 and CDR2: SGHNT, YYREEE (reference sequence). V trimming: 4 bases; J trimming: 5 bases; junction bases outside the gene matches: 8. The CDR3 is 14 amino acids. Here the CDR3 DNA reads TGTGCCAGCAGCATGGATACAGGGGAGTATGGCTACACCTTC. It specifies CASSMDTGEYGYTF.

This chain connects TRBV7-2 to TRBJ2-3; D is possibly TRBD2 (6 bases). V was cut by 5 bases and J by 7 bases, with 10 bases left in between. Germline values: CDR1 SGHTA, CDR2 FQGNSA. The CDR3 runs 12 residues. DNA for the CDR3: TGTGCCAGCAGCATGGACTACAATACGCAGTATTTT. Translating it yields CASSMDYNTQYF.

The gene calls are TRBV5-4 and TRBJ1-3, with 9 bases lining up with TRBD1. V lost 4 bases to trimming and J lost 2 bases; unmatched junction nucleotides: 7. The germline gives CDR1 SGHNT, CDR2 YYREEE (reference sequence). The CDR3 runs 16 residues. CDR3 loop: CASSIHRGLTGNTIYF. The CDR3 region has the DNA TGTGCCAGCAGCATCCACAGGGGGCTGACTGGAAACACCATATATTTT.

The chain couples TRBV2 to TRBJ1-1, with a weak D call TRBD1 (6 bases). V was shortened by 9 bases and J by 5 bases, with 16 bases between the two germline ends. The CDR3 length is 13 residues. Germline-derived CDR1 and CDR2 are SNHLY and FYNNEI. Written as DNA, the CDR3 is TGTGCCAGGAAGATGACAGGTCCAACTGAAGCTTTCTTT. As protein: CARKMTGPTEAFF.

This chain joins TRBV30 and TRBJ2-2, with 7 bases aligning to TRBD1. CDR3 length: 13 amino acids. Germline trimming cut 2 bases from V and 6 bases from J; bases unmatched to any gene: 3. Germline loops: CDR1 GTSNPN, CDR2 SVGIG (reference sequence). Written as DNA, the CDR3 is TGTGCCTGGAGTAGACAGGGTCCCGGGGAGCTGTTTTTT. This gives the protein CAWSRQGPGELFF.